This T cell receptor (beta chain) comes out of a study of cytotoxic CD8 clonotypes in ibrutinib-treated CLL. General study findings and limits: The study found public clonotypes uncommon, contracting or stable on treatment.

This table comes from immunoSEQ multiplex PCR, and its TCRdb copy is limited to in-frame clones, with some not included. This sample yields about 140,000 clones, of which 77% are seen a single time; approximately 30% belongs to the top ten. Germline CDR1 reads MDHEN; CDR2 reads SYDVKM. With 6 bases removed from V and 0 bases from J, the gap between germline ends came to 15 bases. The CDR3 runs 16 residues. To note about this clone: What it binds is not known.

The origin of this receptor is a human donor with chronic lymphocytic leukemia. The chain joins TRBV28 to TRBJ1-3, with D tentatively TRBD1 (6 bases). The sequencing used PBMCs, collected after 12 months of ibrutinib treatment. CDR3 DNA sequence: TGTGCCAGCAGCACCTTCTCGGACAGCTCTGGAAACACCATATATTTT. Its protein product is CASSTFSDSSGNTIYF.